One and the same sample provided the 30 T cell receptor beta chains below, sequenced in a study of blood T cell repertoires in COVID-19. Measured with immunoSEQ multiplex PCR; TCRdb has only the in-frame clones, and not every one. The table records about 190,000 clones, roughly 87% of them present only once. Material for sequencing was peripheral blood. Source of these receptors: a woman aged 40 to 55 with acute or convalescent COVID-19.

The chain couples TRBV19 to TRBJ2-7, with D hard to call. The germline V and J ends were trimmed by 9 bases and 2 bases, with 14 bases remaining between them. Looked up from germline, CDR1 is LNHDA and CDR2 is SQIVND (reference sequence). The CDR3 runs to 13 residues. As DNA, the CDR3 is TGTGCCAGCTCCCGAGGAGTTACCTACGAGCAGTACTTC. It codes for CASSRGVTYEQYF.

The chain has TRBV7-2 and TRBJ2-1; possible D gene TRBD2, 7 bases. The ends were cut back, 4 bases at V and 2 bases at J, with 18 bases in the middle. The CDR3 loop spans 17 amino acids. Germline lookup yields CDR1 SGHTA and CDR2 FQGNSA. CDR3 sequence (DNA): TGTGCCAGCAGCTCATTTCTAACGGGGGGCCCCTACAATGAGCAGTTCTTC. Amino acid sequence: CASSSFLTGGPYNEQFF.

The V call is TRBV6-5, the J call TRBJ1-3; D not certain. The CDR3 has 14 amino acids. V was trimmed by 5 bases and J by 8 bases, leaving 16 bases between them. Germline assignment: CDR1 MNHEY and CDR2 SVGAGI. The CDR3 DNA reads as TGTGCCAGCAGTCTAAGGTCCGGGGTGGACACCATATATTTT. It is translated as CASSLRSGVDTIYF.

This sequence joins TRBV5-4 and TRBJ1-1; 8 bases fit TRBD1. Unmatched junction bases numbered 5, after V lost 4 bases and J lost 3 bases. The CDR3 length is 14 residues. Germline CDR1 and CDR2: SGHNT and YYREEE (reference sequence). The CDR3 region is CASSETGDDTEAFF. DNA for the CDR3: TGTGCCAGCAGCGAGACAGGGGATGACACTGAAGCTTTCTTT.

The V gene is TRBV7-9, the J gene TRBJ2-3; the D gene is possibly TRBD2 (5 bases). This CDR3 has 16 amino acids. Trimming left V 0 bases short and J 2 bases short, with 12 bases between. Germline loops: CDR1 SEHNR, CDR2 FQNEAQ (reference sequence). CDR3 DNA sequence: TGTGCCAGCAGCTTAGCGTCCGTACGGGACACAGATACGCAGTATTTT. Amino acids: CASSLASVRDTDTQYF.

V gene TRBV5-1 combines with J gene TRBJ2-7; TRBD2 matches 10 bases. V lost 0 bases and J lost 1; bases outside the gene matches: 4. This CDR3 is built from 16 residues. Germline lookup yields CDR1 SGHRS and CDR2 YFSETQ. In DNA form, the CDR3 reads TGCGCCAGCAGCTTGGGGCCGACTAGCGGGTCCTACGAGCAGTACTTC. Protein product: CASSLGPTSGSYEQYF.

V gene TRBV24-1 combines with J gene TRBJ2-7; D uncertain. CDR3 length equals 14 residues. Germline CDR1 KGHDR, CDR2 SFDVKD. With 5 bases removed from V and 6 bases from J, the gap between germline ends came to 16 bases. The CDR3 here is CATSAGTPAGEQYF. CDR3 nucleotide sequence: TGTGCCACCAGTGCAGGAACGCCGGCCGGCGAGCAGTACTTC.

A few counts support this clone. This chain joins TRBV5-1 and TRBJ1-2; no clear D. The CDR3 is made up of 13 amino acids. Trimming took off 6 bases at V and 3 bases at J, with 12 bases between the two ends. Germline V gene sequence: CDR1 SGHRS, CDR2 YFSETQ. This CDR3 is CASKREADYGYTF. CDR3 nucleotide sequence: TGCGCCAGCAAGAGGGAGGCAGACTATGGCTACACCTTC.

The chain couples TRBV30 to TRBJ1-6, with TRBD1 as a possible D gene (5 bases). Deletions cut 2 bases from V and 6 bases from J, with 14 bases between. This CDR3 spans 15 amino acids. The germline CDR1 and CDR2 sequences are GTSNPN and SVGIG (reference sequence). CDR3 sequence reads: CAWSPGGTLNSPLHF. DNA of the CDR3: TGTGCCTGGAGTCCAGGAGGGACTCTTAATTCACCCCTCCACTTT.

The J gene is TRBJ1-6, the V gene TRBV5-4; 9 nucleotides line up with TRBD1. In germline, CDR1 is SGHNT, CDR2 YYREEE (reference sequence). This CDR3 is built from 14 residues. Unmatched junction bases numbered 1, after V lost 0 bases and J lost 9 bases. The CDR3 bases are TGTGCCAGCAGCTTGGTACAGGGGGCTTCACCCCTCCACTTT. This translates into CASSLVQGASPLHF.

The chain combines TRBV13 with TRBJ2-5; 7 nucleotides align to TRBD1. Per germline, CDR1 PRHDT and CDR2 FYEKMQ (reference sequence). The CDR3 extends over 14 amino acids. V lost 4 bases to trimming and J lost 0 bases; unmatched junction nucleotides: 2. In nucleotides, the CDR3 is TGTGCCAGCAGCTCGGACAGGTACCAAGAGACCCAGTACTTC. As protein: CASSSDRYQETQYF. The full variable domain, completed using reference TRBV13 and TRBJ2-5, is AAGVIQSPRHLIKEKRETATLKCYPIPRHDTVYWYQQGPGQDPQFLISFYEKMQSDKGSIPDRFSAQQFSDYHSELNMSSLELGDSALYFCASSSDRYQETQYFGPGTRLLVL.

DNA of the CDR3: TGCGCCAGCAGCTTGGGACAGGGGAATGAAAAACTGTTTTTT. Encoded protein: CASSLGQGNEKLFF. This sequence joins TRBV5-1 and TRBJ1-4, with 8 nucleotides matching TRBD1. Germline V gene sequence: CDR1 SGHRS, CDR2 YFSETQ. This CDR3 has 14 amino acids. V was pared by 0 bases and J by 5 bases, with 0 bases of the junction left unmatched.

The chain has TRBV30 and TRBJ1-5, with no clear D. CDR3 size: 13 residues. V was clipped by 2 bases and J by 4 bases, with 9 bases between them. Germline CDR1 and CDR2: GTSNPN and SVGIG (reference sequence). As DNA, the CDR3 is TGTGCCTGGAGTTTTACACGAAATCAGCCCCAGCATTTT. Translating gives CAWSFTRNQPQHF.

This chain joins TRBV5-1 and TRBJ1-2, with D unresolved. This CDR3 comprises 14 residues. Germline V lookup: CDR1 SGHRS, CDR2 YFSETQ. The V end lost 0 bases, the J end lost 5 bases, and 11 bases lay between the germline ends. The CDR3, as DNA: TGCGCCAGCAGCTTGGAATCCAGTCGATATGGCTACACCTTC. This gives the protein CASSLESSRYGYTF.

This chain joins TRBV5-1 and TRBJ2-7; unclear D gene. This CDR3 has 13 residues. CDR1 and CDR2 (germline): SGHRS, YFSETQ. V was pared by 3 bases and J by 0 bases, with 7 bases between. CDR3 amino acids: CASSSRFSYEQYF. CDR3 bases: TGCGCCAGCAGCTCCAGGTTCTCCTACGAGCAGTACTTC.

The chain has TRBV19 and TRBJ1-1; D call uncertain. The CDR3 is 13 amino acids. Deletions cut 1 base from V and 5 bases from J, with 8 bases between. The germline CDR1 and CDR2 sequences are LNHDA and SQIVND (reference sequence). The DNA for the CDR3 is TGTGCCAGTAGTATAGTCCCCAGGACTGAAGCTTTCTTT. Its translation: CASSIVPRTEAFF.

The chain couples TRBV19 to TRBJ2-1, with D unclear. CDR1 LNHDA and CDR2 SQIVND come from the germline V gene (reference sequence). The CDR3 totals 15 residues. V gave up 7 bases and J gave up 0 bases, with 13 bases separating them. For the CDR3, the DNA is TGTGCCAGTACCCCTGGTATTAGCTCCTACAATGAGCAGTTCTTC. This sequence encodes CASTPGISSYNEQFF. Full variable domain (missing parts from reference TRBV19 and TRBJ2-1): DGGITQSPKYLFRKEGQNVTLSCEQNLNHDAMYWYRQDPGQGLRLIYYSQIVNDFQKGDIAEGYSVSREKKESFPLTVTSAQKNPTAFYLCASTPGISSYNEQFFGPGTRLTVL.

J is TRBJ1-5 and V is TRBV3-1 (or the pseudogene TRBV3-2); D not resolved. Germline-derived CDR1 and CDR2 are LGHDT and YNNKEL (reference sequence). This CDR3 has 13 amino acids. V lost 0 bases and J lost 7, with 7 bases in between. The CDR3 reads CASSQDLAQPQHF. The CDR3 DNA is TGTGCCAGCAGCCAAGATCTTGCGCAGCCCCAGCATTTT.

Of note for this clone: Additional DNA sequences in this sample encode the identical CDR3. The V call is TRBV3-1 (or the pseudogene TRBV3-2), the J call TRBJ2-1; D remains unclear. CDR1 is LGHDT, CDR2 YNNKEL, per germline (reference sequence). Trimming took off 2 bases at V and 4 bases at J, with 6 bases between the two ends. CDR3 length: 13 residues. CDR3 amino acids: CASSQSSYNEQFF. The CDR3 coding sequence is TGTGCCAGCAGCCAATCCAGTTACAATGAGCAGTTCTTC.

The chain has TRBV10-3 and TRBJ1-1, with TRBD1 as a possible D gene (5 bases). Germline CDR1 reads ENHRY; CDR2 reads SYGVKD. Between the trimmed V and J ends, which lost 6 bases and 0 bases, there was a span of 11 bases. The CDR3 sequence is 14 residues long. The CDR3 region is CAISLDSVNTEAFF. CDR3 bases: TGTGCCATCAGCCTCGACAGCGTGAACACTGAAGCTTTCTTT.

The rearrangement joins TRBV5-1 to TRBJ2-5; 7 nucleotides agree with TRBD1. The CDR3 consists of 14 residues. V trimming: 2 bases; J trimming: 3 bases; junction bases outside the gene matches: 4. CDR1 and CDR2 (germline): SGHRS, YFSETQ. The CDR3 nucleotides are TGCGCCAGCAGCTTCCAGGGGGTGGAAGAGACCCAGTACTTC. Its translation is CASSFQGVEETQYF.

This clone appeared a few times. This rearrangement joins TRBV7-8 to TRBJ2-7; TRBD2 matches 12 bases. The length of the CDR3 is 14 residues. Germline V gene sequence: CDR1 SGHVS, CDR2 FQNEAQ. J gave up 4 bases and V 4 bases, and 2 bases lay outside the gene matches. DNA for the CDR3: TGTGCCAGCAGCTCGACTAGCGGGAGTTACGAGCAGTACTTC. Protein sequence: CASSSTSGSYEQYF. Based on the CDR3 plus reference TRBV7-8 and TRBJ2-7, the full variable domain is GAGVSQSPRYKVAKRGQDVALRCDPISGHVSLFWYQQALGQGPEFLTYFQNEAQLDKSGLPSDRFFAERPEGSVSTLKIQRTQQEDSAVYLCASSSTSGSYEQYFGPGTRLTVT.

V and J are TRBV20-1 and TRBJ1-1; no reliable D call. V was pared by 7 bases and J by 1 base, with 7 bases between. Germline CDR1 DFQATT, CDR2 SNEGSKA (reference sequence). CDR3 length: 11 amino acids. CDR3 protein: CSVLKNTEAFF. CDR3 in DNA: TGCAGTGTTTTAAAGAACACTGAAGCTTTCTTT.

This clone appeared a single time. The rearrangement joins TRBV9 to TRBJ2-2; D not certain. The CDR3 extends over 13 amino acids. The germline gives CDR1 SGDLS, CDR2 YYNGEE. V lost 4 bases, J lost 3 bases, and 7 bases lay in between. CDR3 DNA: TGTGCCAGCAGCCCAGAATACACCGGGGAGCTGTTTTTT. It specifies CASSPEYTGELFF.

The rearrangement uses TRBV12-5 and TRBJ2-7, with D possibly being TRBD1 (6 bases). CDR1 and CDR2 from the germline V gene are LGHNT and FRNRAP. The V end lost 5 bases, the J end lost 6 bases, and 17 bases lay between the germline ends. This CDR3 has 14 amino acids. CDR3 residues: CASGPDPLRGEQYF. The CDR3 region has the DNA TGTGCTAGTGGTCCCGACCCCCTCAGGGGCGAGCAGTACTTC. Together with reference TRBV12-5 and TRBJ2-7, the CDR3 gives the full variable domain: DARVTQTPRHKVTEMGQEVTMRCQPILGHNTVFWYRQTMMQGLELLAYFRNRAPLDDSGMPKDRFSAEMPDATLATLKIQPSEPRDSAVYFCASGPDPLRGEQYFGPGTRLTVT.

The chain recombines TRBV28 with TRBJ2-7; 8 nucleotides align to TRBD1. In germline, CDR1 is MDHEN, CDR2 SYDVKM. This CDR3 is 13 amino acids long. V was clipped by 8 bases and J by 4 bases; unmatched bases: 7. CDR3 region: CASCGTGRYEQYF. The CDR3 nucleotides read TGTGCCAGCTGCGGGACAGGACGATACGAGCAGTACTTC.

V usage is TRBV18 and J usage is TRBJ2-1, with 10 bases that match TRBD1. Germline CDR1 and CDR2: KGHSH and LQKENI. J lost 6 bases, V lost 3 bases, and 2 bases had no gene match. This CDR3 comprises 14 residues. The CDR3 loop reads CASSPRDRGNEQFF. The CDR3 DNA is TGTGCCAGCTCACCGCGGGACAGGGGCAATGAGCAGTTCTTC. The full variable domain, completed using reference TRBV18 and TRBJ2-1, is NAGVMQNPRHLVRRRGQEARLRCSPMKGHSHVYWYRQLPEEGLKFMVYLQKENIIDESGMPKERFSAEFPKEGPSILRIQQVVRGDSAAYFCASSPRDRGNEQFFGPGTRLTVL.

The V gene is TRBV6-5, the J gene TRBJ1-5; 8 nucleotides align to TRBD1. From germline, CDR1 is MNHEY and CDR2 SVGAGI. This CDR3 is 15 amino acids long. The V segment lost 0 bases and the J segment 4 bases; nucleotides outside the gene matches: 2. The CDR3 protein is CASSYSTGANQPQHF. The DNA for the CDR3 is TGTGCCAGCAGTTACTCGACAGGGGCAAATCAGCCCCAGCATTTT.

This clone was seen only a few times. The chain employs TRBV25-1 and TRBJ1-2; TRBD1 agrees at 11 bases. This CDR3 comprises 14 residues. V shed 6 bases, J shed 4 bases, and the junction held 4 bases outside the gene matches. CDR1 MGHDK and CDR2 SYGVNS come from the germline V gene. CDR3 DNA: TGTGCCAGCAGGGCCGGGACAGGGGGCTATGGCTACACCTTC. It yields the protein CASRAGTGGYGYTF.

The chain recombines TRBV6-6 with TRBJ1-2; the match to TRBD1 covers 8 bases. With 5 bases clipped from V and 7 bases from J, the junction kept 3 bases outside the gene matches. The CDR3 contains 12 residues. The germline V gene encodes CDR1 MNHNY and CDR2 SVGAGI (reference sequence). The CDR3: CASSAGGGGYTF. The CDR3 coding sequence is TGTGCCAGCAGTGCAGGGGGCGGTGGCTACACCTTC.